This T cell receptor (beta chain) was captured in a study of technical replicates of blood from a handful of donors. Only in-frame clones appear in the TCRdb table, and some are missing; sequencing was by immunoSEQ multiplex PCR. The data show 60,000 to 90,000 clones, almost 98% seen once. CDR3 length equals 13 residues. CDR1 is MNHNS and CDR2 is SASEGT in the germline V gene. Trimming stripped 2 bases from V and 6 bases from J, with 10 bases between. This TCR was recovered from a human donor in good health. The sample was T cells isolated from PBMCs. The chain carries TRBV6-1 and TRBJ1-2, with D possibly matching TRBD1 (6 bases). CDR3 sequence reads: CASSEIQGDGYTF. In nucleotides, the CDR3 is TGTGCCAGCAGTGAAATACAGGGTGATGGCTACACCTTC.